This T cell receptor (beta chain) is drawn from a study of cytomegalovirus exposure and HLA in healthy donors. V was pared by 1 base and J by 2 bases, with 13 bases between. CDR3 size: 16 residues. Germline CDR1 SGHVT, CDR2 SQSDAQ. The primer mix had 60 Vbeta and 13 Jbeta primers. Sequencing used immunoSEQ multiplex PCR; TCRdb keeps in-frame clones, though not all of them. The sample yields 110,000 to 150,000 clones, around 82% seen once. This clone occurred once. The rearrangement uses TRBV7-4 and TRBJ2-3; D is uncertain. The sequenced sample was PBMCs. The receptor was isolated from a man aged 35-49 years in good health and CMV-seropositive. CDR3 sequence: CASSLGDWYSTDTQYF. In DNA form, the CDR3 reads TGTGCCAGCAGCTTAGGTGACTGGTATTCCACAGATACGCAGTATTTT.